These T cell receptor beta chains were read from a single sample in a study of long-term antiretroviral therapy in people with HIV. Measured with immunoSEQ multiplex PCR; TCRdb has only the in-frame clones, and not every one. The sample has about 25,000 clones, approximately 76% seen once; the top ten hold approximately 10%. Sequencing used unsorted PBMCs, obtained 1.1 years before starting antiretroviral therapy. The receptor source for this set is a woman between 35 and 50 years old with HIV. The CDR3 runs from the conserved cysteine through the conserved F or W. D genes are given only for firm matches. Rows may omit the clone size; those that give it use once, few, many or a size class.

J	size	V	D	CDR3	DNA
TRBJ1-5	-	TRBV19	-	CASSITGGSSQPQHF	TGTGCCAGTAGTATAACGGGAGGATCGAGTCAGCCCCAGCATTTT
TRBJ1-1	-	TRBV29-1	-	CSAGNGWGMNTEAFF	TGCAGCGCCGGGAACGGGTGGGGCATGAACACTGAAGCTTTCTTT
TRBJ2-7	-	TRBV4-1	TRBD2	CASSQTGGGIEQYF	TGCGCCAGCAGCCAAACGGGAGGGGGGATCGAGCAGTACTTC
TRBJ2-5	once	TRBV5-1	TRBD2	CASSLAFGGGQETQYF	TGCGCCAGCAGCTTGGCATTTGGGGGGGGTCAAGAGACCCAGTACTTC
TRBJ1-4	-	TRBV4-3	-	CASSQGQGVEKLFF	TGCGCCAGCAGCCAAGGTCAGGGCGTTGAAAAACTGTTTTTT
TRBJ2-7	-	TRBV13	-	CASSLPGESYEQYF	TGTGCCAGCAGCTTACCGGGAGAGTCCTACGAGCAGTACTTC
TRBJ1-6	-	TRBV29-1	TRBD1	CSVRDREAPALHF	TGCAGCGTCCGGGACAGGGAAGCTCCGGCCCTCCACTTT
TRBJ2-1	few	TRBV6-5	TRBD2	CASRGTSGSNEQFF	TGTGCCAGCAGAGGGACTAGCGGGAGCAATGAGCAGTTCTTC
TRBJ1-5	-	TRBV7-4	TRBD1	CASSPSALDRGQPQHF	TGTGCCAGCAGCCCCAGTGCGCTAGACAGGGGTCAGCCCCAGCATTTT
TRBJ1-3	few	TRBV10-3	-	CAISVRQIFSLSGNTIYF	TGTGCCATCAGTGTGCGGCAGATCTTTTCCCTCTCTGGAAACACCATATATTTT
TRBJ1-1	-	TRBV18	-	CASSSQSNTEAFF	TGTGCCAGCTCATCACAGTCCAACACTGAAGCTTTCTTT
TRBJ1-3	few	TRBV5-6	-	CASSDGTPSGNTIYF	TGTGCCAGCAGCGACGGGACACCCTCTGGAAACACCATATATTTT
TRBJ2-7	-	TRBV18	-	CASSPPPAYEQYF	TGTGCCAGCTCACCACCGCCCGCCTACGAGCAGTACTTC
TRBJ2-3	few	TRBV15	TRBD2	CATSRDGRATDTQYF	TGTGCCACCAGCAGAGACGGGAGGGCCACAGATACGCAGTATTTT
TRBJ2-4	-	TRBV4-1	-	CASSQANLVGLAKNIQYF	TGCGCCAGCAGCCAAGCTAACTTGGTGGGGCTAGCCAAAAACATTCAGTACTTC
TRBJ1-1	few	TRBV9	-	CASSVGRLAEAFF	TGTGCCAGCAGCGTAGGCAGGTTGGCTGAAGCTTTCTTT
TRBJ1-1	-	TRBV19	-	CASRSLALNTEAFF	TGTGCCAGTAGATCACTAGCCCTGAACACTGAAGCTTTCTTT
TRBJ2-1	-	TRBV29-1	TRBD2	CSVEERGGRYNEQFF	TGCAGCGTTGAGGAGCGGGGGGGCCGCTACAATGAGCAGTTCTTC
TRBJ2-7	-	TRBV7-2	-	CASSSLGSYEQYF	TGTGCCAGCAGCTCTTTGGGTTCCTACGAGCAGTACTTC
TRBJ1-5	-	TRBV12-5	TRBD1	CASGLGDQGARYSNQPQHF	TGTGCTAGTGGTTTGGGTGATCAGGGGGCGAGGTATAGCAATCAGCCCCAGCATTTT
TRBJ1-2	-	TRBV5-1	-	CASSSRASNYGYTF	TGCGCCAGCAGCTCTCGAGCTTCTAACTATGGCTACACCTTC
TRBJ2-5	once	TRBV14	-	CASSQWPGQETQYF	TGTGCCAGCAGCCAATGGCCGGGCCAAGAGACCCAGTACTTC
TRBJ1-5	-	TRBV7-9	-	CASSLENQPQHF	TGTGCCAGCAGCTTAGAAAATCAGCCCCAGCATTTT
TRBJ2-1	-	TRBV6-1	-	CASSEAEGRTYNEQFF	TGTGCCAGCAGTGAAGCGGAGGGTAGAACCTACAATGAGCAGTTCTTC
TRBJ1-1	-	TRBV19	-	CASKRKGPEAFF	TGTGCCAGTAAACGCAAGGGTCCTGAAGCTTTCTTT
TRBJ2-3	-	TRBV11-2	-	CASSSGSIFADTQYF	TGTGCCAGCAGTTCCGGGTCAATATTCGCGGATACGCAGTATTTT
TRBJ2-5	-	TRBV4-3	TRBD2	CASSQELAGGQETQYF	TGCGCCAGCAGCCAAGAATTAGCGGGGGGTCAAGAGACCCAGTACTTC
TRBJ2-1	few	TRBV11-3	TRBD2	CASSLGTSSNEQFF	TGTGCCAGCAGCTTAGGGACTAGCTCCAATGAGCAGTTCTTC
TRBJ1-2	few	TRBV19	TRBD1	CAGRQGVGYTF	TGTGCCGGCAGACAGGGTGTCGGCTACACCTTC
TRBJ2-4	-	TRBV18	-	CASSSDGGGIQYF	TGTGCCAGCTCATCAGACGGCGGAGGTATTCAGTACTTC
TRBJ2-5	-	TRBV29-1	TRBD2	CSVEDPTSGGARQETQYF	TGCAGCGTTGAAGATCCCACTAGCGGGGGGGCCCGCCAAGAGACCCAGTACTTC
TRBJ2-7	-	TRBV2	-	CASSYLGAGLSYEQYF	TGTGCCAGCAGTTATTTGGGGGCGGGACTAAGCTACGAGCAGTACTTC
TRBJ2-7	-	TRBV12-5	TRBD1	CASGRQGGMYEQYF	TGTGCTAGTGGCCGACAGGGGGGCATGTACGAGCAGTACTTC
TRBJ2-5	-	TRBV27	-	CASSLSIGYQETQYF	TGTGCCAGCAGTTTATCGATAGGGTATCAAGAGACCCAGTACTTC
TRBJ2-1	-	TRBV25-1	-	CASSDRVYEQFF	TGTGCCAGCAGTGACAGGGTTTATGAGCAGTTCTTC
TRBJ2-3	-	TRBV4-2	TRBD2	CASSPQSSGGPKDTQYF	TGTGCCAGCAGCCCCCAGTCCAGCGGGGGGCCGAAAGATACGCAGTATTTT
TRBJ2-7	-	TRBV5-4	-	CASSLGRRDYEQYF	TGTGCCAGCAGCTTGGGGAGAAGGGACTACGAGCAGTACTTC
TRBJ2-3	-	TRBV9	-	CASSPGPLDTQYF	TGTGCCAGCAGCCCGGGGCCCCTAGATACGCAGTATTTT
TRBJ2-5	once	TRBV14	-	CASSKNSDQETQYF	TGTGCCAGCAGCAAGAATTCGGACCAAGAGACCCAGTACTTC
TRBJ2-1	-	TRBV5-1	-	CASRLPGAYTYNEQFF	TGCGCCAGCAGGCTCCCAGGGGCTTATACCTACAATGAGCAGTTCTTC
TRBJ2-5	-	TRBV5-1	-	CASSLVGIPQETQYF	TGCGCCAGCAGCTTGGTCGGGATCCCCCAAGAGACCCAGTACTTC
TRBJ2-5	-	TRBV11-2	-	CASSLDLDSQETQYF	TGTGCCAGCAGCTTAGATCTCGACTCCCAAGAGACCCAGTACTTC
TRBJ2-7	-	TRBV29-1	TRBD1	CSVEVGQGYEQYF	TGCAGCGTTGAAGTGGGACAGGGCTACGAGCAGTACTTC
TRBJ2-3	-	TRBV10-3	TRBD2	CAAAGGPTDTQYF	TGTGCCGCAGCGGGAGGGCCGACAGATACGCAGTATTTT
TRBJ1-4	-	TRBV7-9	TRBD1	CASSARQGQEISNEKLFF	TGTGCCAGCAGCGCCCGGCAGGGACAGGAGATTTCTAATGAAAAACTGTTTTTT
TRBJ1-2	-	TRBV11-2	-	CASSARLQGNHGYTF	TGTGCCAGCAGCGCGAGACTCCAGGGAAACCATGGCTACACCTTC
TRBJ1-2	-	TRBV2	TRBD1	CASKPDRGAMGYTF	TGTGCCAGCAAGCCTGACAGGGGAGCGATGGGCTACACCTTC